A selection of T cell receptor beta chains follows, all from one sample in a study of blood T cell repertoires in COVID-19. TCRdb's copy holds only in-frame clones and misses some; the assay was immunoSEQ multiplex PCR. The data show around 110,000 clones, more than 70% seen once. Sequenced: peripheral blood. These receptors originate from a human donor in a cohort sampled during active COVID-19. Each CDR3 is given with its conserved first and last residue. The order of the fields is J gene, V gene, clone size, D gene, CDR3 protein, CDR3 DNA. D genes are given only for firm matches. A clone size is listed for some rows: how often the clone was seen (once, few, many), or a class if it is expanded.

TRBJ2-7	TRBV29-1	.	.	CSASVYTYEQYF	TGCAGCGCCAGCGTCTATACCTACGAGCAGTACTTC
TRBJ2-1	TRBV7-3	.	TRBD2	CASSPSGRVDNEQFF	TGTGCCAGCAGCCCTAGCGGGAGGGTCGACAATGAGCAGTTCTTC
TRBJ2-3	TRBV24-1	.	TRBD1	CATSETDRGRKDTQYF	TGTGCCACCAGTGAAACCGACAGGGGTAGGAAAGATACGCAGTATTTT
TRBJ1-2	TRBV28	.	TRBD1	CALYLGGGRDYGYTF	TGTGCCCTCTATTTAGGAGGGGGCCGGGACTATGGCTACACCTTC
TRBJ2-1	TRBV6-1	.	.	CASSEEAASSYNEQFF	TGTGCCAGCAGTGAAGAAGCGGCCAGCTCCTACAATGAGCAGTTCTTC
TRBJ2-5	TRBV3-1/TRBV3-2	few	.	CASIAGGVQETQYF	TGTGCCAGCATCGCAGGAGGGGTCCAAGAGACCCAGTACTTC
TRBJ2-1	TRBV7-9	.	.	CASSLGLGGFNGNEQFF	TGTGCCAGCAGCTTAGGGTTAGGAGGGTTTAATGGCAATGAGCAGTTCTTC
TRBJ2-3	TRBV4-3	.	TRBD2	CASSQDTVLSGLAGIDTQYF	TGCGCCAGCAGCCAAGATACGGTCTTATCGGGACTAGCGGGAATAGATACGCAGTATTTT
TRBJ2-5	TRBV7-2	once	TRBD1	CASRGQGRETQYF	TGTGCCAGCAGGGGACAGGGTAGGGAGACCCAGTACTTC
TRBJ2-3	TRBV7-9	.	.	CASTYSADTQYF	TGTGCCAGCACGTATTCCGCAGATACGCAGTATTTT
TRBJ1-1	TRBV14	few	TRBD1	CASSPSQGAVYTEAFF	TGTGCCAGCAGCCCATCCCAGGGGGCAGTGTACACTGAAGCTTTCTTT